This is a list of T cell receptor beta chains from one sample in a study of blood T cell repertoires in COVID-19. Produced via immunoSEQ multiplex PCR; TCRdb's table is partial and in-frame only. The table records tens of thousands of clones, less than 90% of them present only once. Source material: peripheral blood. These receptors all come from a man in his 60s with acute or convalescent COVID-19. CDR3s include the opening cysteine and the closing phenylalanine or tryptophan.

cdr3_length: 14
v_call: TRBV29-1
cdr3_aa: CSVELSGQGYGYTF

cdr3_length: 15
v_call: TRBV5-1
cdr3_aa: CASSPFDSVGNEQFF

cdr3_length: 14
v_call: TRBV3-1/TRBV3-2
cdr3_aa: CASPASGVNQTQYF

cdr3_length: 13
v_call: TRBV13
cdr3_aa: CAITDRVNTEAFF

cdr3_length: 15
v_call: TRBV5-1
cdr3_aa: CASSLVGQGVNEQFF

cdr3_length: 16
v_call: TRBV5-3
cdr3_aa: CARSGTGLRYGNTIYF

cdr3_length: 14
v_call: TRBV27
cdr3_aa: CASAERGGMDEQFF

cdr3_length: 15
v_call: TRBV7-9
cdr3_aa: CASTKLAGGVHEQFF

cdr3_length: 15
v_call: TRBV5-1
cdr3_aa: CASSKTSGEIYEQYF

cdr3_length: 12
v_call: TRBV30
cdr3_aa: CAWTPTTDTQYF

cdr3_length: 15
v_call: TRBV5-1
cdr3_aa: CASSSRERLYNEQFF

cdr3_length: 15
v_call: TRBV5-4
cdr3_aa: CASSLDQSSTDTQYF

cdr3_length: 14
v_call: TRBV29-1
cdr3_aa: CSTRDRGRQTEAFF

cdr3_length: 14
v_call: TRBV2
cdr3_aa: CASSENYRSETQYF

cdr3_length: 16
v_call: TRBV5-1
cdr3_aa: CASSLGTGRGLDGYTF

cdr3_length: 13
v_call: TRBV6-5
cdr3_aa: CASRPHSNQPQHF

cdr3_length: 14
v_call: TRBV14
cdr3_aa: CASSRDSFGNTIYF

cdr3_length: 17
v_call: TRBV18
cdr3_aa: CASSLSGSSSGANVLTF

cdr3_length: 15
v_call: TRBV27
cdr3_aa: CASSLSPRGLNTIYF

cdr3_length: 14
v_call: TRBV27
cdr3_aa: CASRREALGYGYTF

cdr3_length: 14
v_call: TRBV5-1
cdr3_aa: CASSLDQGTDGYTF

cdr3_length: 15
v_call: TRBV13
cdr3_aa: CASTRLAVYQETQYF

cdr3_length: 13
v_call: TRBV5-5
cdr3_aa: CASSLGARGGYTF

cdr3_length: 13
v_call: TRBV5-6
cdr3_aa: CASSLGGAGELFF

cdr3_length: 14
v_call: TRBV6-5
cdr3_aa: CASRLQGGNQPQHF

cdr3_length: 16
v_call: TRBV19
cdr3_aa: CASSQFTGTGNTEAFF

cdr3_length: 13
v_call: TRBV30
cdr3_aa: CAWTAGAADTQYF

cdr3_length: 13
v_call: TRBV11-2
cdr3_aa: CASSLERQSEAFF

cdr3_length: 17
v_call: TRBV5-4
cdr3_aa: CASSTVILGQYNSPLHF

cdr3_length: 16
v_call: TRBV6-5
cdr3_aa: CASSYRTGGWAYEQYF

cdr3_length: 13
v_call: TRBV10-3
cdr3_aa: CAISEPGSYEQYF

cdr3_length: 15
v_call: TRBV11-3
cdr3_aa: CASSADSNLGNTIYF

cdr3_length: 15
v_call: TRBV19
cdr3_aa: CASSGQGGSQETQYF

cdr3_length: 13
v_call: TRBV30
cdr3_aa: CAWSPRQGHEQYF

cdr3_length: 15
v_call: TRBV10-2
cdr3_aa: CASSAGLAGNYEQYF

cdr3_length: 17
v_call: TRBV7-9
cdr3_aa: CANQTTRQGAVDSPLHF

cdr3_length: 15
v_call: TRBV30
cdr3_aa: CAWSFVGLINEKLFF

cdr3_length: 18
v_call: TRBV5-6
cdr3_aa: CASSLITGTGDPKGPQHF

cdr3_length: 12
v_call: TRBV9
cdr3_aa: CASSPFGTGYTF

cdr3_length: 15
v_call: TRBV15
cdr3_aa: CATSRDVGLTYGYTF

cdr3_length: 12
v_call: TRBV12-3/TRBV12-4
cdr3_aa: CASSLASPQAFF

cdr3_length: 16
v_call: TRBV11-2
cdr3_aa: CASSFPGDSSSDTQYF

cdr3_length: 15
v_call: TRBV3-1/TRBV3-2
cdr3_aa: CASSQAGQGAHEQYF

cdr3_length: 18
v_call: TRBV7-9
cdr3_aa: CASSYLNRLISGANVLTF

cdr3_length: 13
v_call: TRBV6-2/TRBV6-3
cdr3_aa: CASSGTGVQPQHF

cdr3_length: 14
v_call: TRBV3-1/TRBV3-2
cdr3_aa: CASSPVQVHYGYTF

cdr3_length: 15
v_call: TRBV5-4
cdr3_aa: CASSLPTGVAGELFF

cdr3_length: 19
v_call: TRBV2
cdr3_aa: CASSEFRWAPGQANYGYTF

cdr3_length: 14
v_call: TRBV6-6
cdr3_aa: CASTETGTGTEAFF

cdr3_length: 16
v_call: TRBV7-9
cdr3_aa: CASSLASWDTNTEAFF

cdr3_length: 13
v_call: TRBV18
cdr3_aa: CASSPTENQPQHF

cdr3_length: 15
v_call: TRBV7-8
cdr3_aa: CASSLDKGEGQPQHF

cdr3_length: 14
v_call: TRBV5-1
cdr3_aa: CASSREGGNTEAFF

cdr3_length: 16
v_call: TRBV19
cdr3_aa: CASSIYPPGGNTEAFF

cdr3_length: 12
v_call: TRBV27
cdr3_aa: CASSAYPNEAFF